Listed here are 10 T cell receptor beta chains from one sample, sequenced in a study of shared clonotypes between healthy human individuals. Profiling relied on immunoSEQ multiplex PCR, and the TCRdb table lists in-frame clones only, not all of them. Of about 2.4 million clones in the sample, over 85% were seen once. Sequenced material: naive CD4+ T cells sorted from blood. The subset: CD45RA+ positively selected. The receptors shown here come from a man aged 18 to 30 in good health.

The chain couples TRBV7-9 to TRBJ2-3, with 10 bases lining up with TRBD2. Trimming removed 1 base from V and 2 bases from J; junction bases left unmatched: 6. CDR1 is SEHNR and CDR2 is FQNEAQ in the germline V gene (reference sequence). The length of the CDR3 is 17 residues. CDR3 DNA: TGTGCCAGCAGCTTAGGAGTGGGACTAGCGAACACAGATACGCAGTATTTT. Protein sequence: CASSLGVGLANTDTQYF.

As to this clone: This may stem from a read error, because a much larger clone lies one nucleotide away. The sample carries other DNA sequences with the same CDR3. CDR3 region: CASSIQETQYF. The CDR3 region has the DNA TGTGCCAGCAGCATCCAAGAGACCCAGTACTTC. The rearrangement joins TRBV7-2 to TRBJ2-5; D is unresolved. This CDR3 region has 11 residues. V was pared by 5 bases and J by 1 base, with 2 bases between. Per germline, CDR1 SGHTA and CDR2 FQGNSA.

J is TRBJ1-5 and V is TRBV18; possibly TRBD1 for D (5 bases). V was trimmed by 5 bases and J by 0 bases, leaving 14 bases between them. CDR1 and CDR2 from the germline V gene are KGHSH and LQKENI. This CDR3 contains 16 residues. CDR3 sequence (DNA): TGTGCCAGCTCAGCAGGGCCGGGGGGTAGCAATCAGCCCCAGCATTTT. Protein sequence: CASSAGPGGSNQPQHF.

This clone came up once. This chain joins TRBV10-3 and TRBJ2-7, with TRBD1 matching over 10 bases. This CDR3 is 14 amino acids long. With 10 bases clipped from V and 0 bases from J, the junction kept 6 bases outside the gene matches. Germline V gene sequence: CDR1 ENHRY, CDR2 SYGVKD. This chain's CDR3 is CATTRDRGSYEQYF. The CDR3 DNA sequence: TGTGCCACCACTAGGGACAGGGGCTCCTACGAGCAGTACTTC.

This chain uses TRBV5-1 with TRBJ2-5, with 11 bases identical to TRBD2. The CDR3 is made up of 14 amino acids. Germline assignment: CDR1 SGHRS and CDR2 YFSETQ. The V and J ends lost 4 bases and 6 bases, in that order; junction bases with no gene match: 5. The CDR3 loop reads CASSDTSGGQTQYF. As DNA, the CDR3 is TGCGCCAGCAGCGATACTAGCGGGGGCCAGACCCAGTACTTC.

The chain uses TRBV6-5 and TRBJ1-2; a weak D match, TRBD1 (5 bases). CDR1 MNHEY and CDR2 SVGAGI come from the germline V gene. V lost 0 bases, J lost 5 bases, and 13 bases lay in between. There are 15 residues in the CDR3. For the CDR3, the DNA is TGTGCCAGCAGTTACTCGACAGTGCCAGGGTATGGCTACACCTTC. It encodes CASSYSTVPGYGYTF.

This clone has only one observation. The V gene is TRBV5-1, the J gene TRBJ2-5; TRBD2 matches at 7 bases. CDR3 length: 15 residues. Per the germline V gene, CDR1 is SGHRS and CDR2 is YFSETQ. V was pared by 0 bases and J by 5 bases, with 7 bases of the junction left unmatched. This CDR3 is CASSLASGERETQYF. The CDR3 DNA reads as TGCGCCAGCAGCTTGGCCAGCGGGGAGCGCGAGACCCAGTACTTC.

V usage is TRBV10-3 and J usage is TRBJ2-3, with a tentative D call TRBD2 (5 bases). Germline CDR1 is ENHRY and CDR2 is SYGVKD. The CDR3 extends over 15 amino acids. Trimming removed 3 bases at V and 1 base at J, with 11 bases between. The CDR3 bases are TGTGCCATCAGTGATGGAGGCAGACGCACAGATACGCAGTATTTT. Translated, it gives CAISDGGRRTDTQYF.

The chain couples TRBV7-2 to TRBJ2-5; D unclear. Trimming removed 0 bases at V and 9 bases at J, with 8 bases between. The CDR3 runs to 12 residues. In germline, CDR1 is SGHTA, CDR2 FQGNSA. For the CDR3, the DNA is TGTGCCAGCAGCTTAGCGCTCTGGCCCCAGTACTTC. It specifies CASSLALWPQYF.

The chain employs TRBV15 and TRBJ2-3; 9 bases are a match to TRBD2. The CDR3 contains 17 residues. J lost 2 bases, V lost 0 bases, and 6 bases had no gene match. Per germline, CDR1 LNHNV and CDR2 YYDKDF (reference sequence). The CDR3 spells CATSRDLSGGYTDTQYF. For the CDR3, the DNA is TGTGCCACCAGCAGAGATCTTAGCGGGGGATACACAGATACGCAGTATTTT.